The clone carrying this TCR beta chain was detected a few times. PCR employed 60 Vbeta and 13 Jbeta primers. The assay was immunoSEQ multiplex PCR, and TCRdb's table has in-frame clones only and misses some. The table shows some 170,000 clones, with roughly 8.7% occurring only once. This record comes from a study of cytomegalovirus exposure and HLA in healthy donors. The sample comprised PBMCs. This clonotype was obtained from a woman under 40 in good health and CMV-seropositive.

The CDR3: CAWSVWPETQYF. In nucleotides, the CDR3 is TGTGCCTGGAGTGTATGGCCGGAGACCCAGTACTTC. The chain is built from TRBV30 and TRBJ2-5; D unresolved. V was pared by 0 bases and J by 5 bases, with 7 bases between. CDR1 and CDR2 (germline): GTSNPN, SVGIG (reference sequence). CDR3 size: 12 residues.